Presented here are 21 T cell receptor beta chains from one specimen sequenced in a study of blood T cell repertoires in COVID-19. TCRdb's copy holds only in-frame clones and misses some; the assay was immunoSEQ multiplex PCR. The sample holds a few hundred thousand clones, roughly 88% seen once. Sequenced: peripheral blood. The source of these receptors is a man in his forties who had recovered from COVID-19.

The CDR3, as DNA: TGTGCCATCAGAGGACAGCTCAGCTCCTACAATGAGCAGTTCTTC. Protein sequence: CAIRGQLSSYNEQFF. This chain links TRBV10-3 with TRBJ2-1; D perhaps matches TRBD1 (6 bases). The V and J ends lost 6 bases and 0 bases respectively, with 12 bases between them. Germline values: CDR1 ENHRY, CDR2 SYGVKD. CDR3 size: 15 residues.

The rearrangement joins TRBV18 to TRBJ1-1, with 12 bases fitting TRBD1. CDR1 and CDR2 from the germline V gene are KGHSH and LQKENI. V lost 2 bases and J lost 4; bases outside the gene matches: 11. The CDR3 spans 18 residues. The CDR3 DNA reads as TGTGCCAGCTCACCAAGCACCGGGACAGGGGGCAAGGGCACTGAAGCTTTCTTT. Its protein product is CASSPSTGTGGKGTEAFF.

The chain carries TRBV2 and TRBJ2-2; D possibly corresponds to TRBD2 (6 bases). This CDR3 is 17 amino acids long. Trimming took 2 bases from V and 2 from J, leaving 15 bases between them. Germline V gives CDR1 SNHLY, CDR2 FYNNEI. This CDR3 reads CASSELRLAINTGELFF. The CDR3 coding sequence is TGTGCCAGCAGTGAACTTAGGCTAGCGATTAACACCGGGGAGCTGTTTTTT.

V usage is TRBV9 and J usage is TRBJ2-7; 11 nucleotides line up with TRBD2. The CDR3 spans 16 residues. Germline V gene sequence: CDR1 SGDLS, CDR2 YYNGEE. J was trimmed by 2 bases and V by 3 bases; bases with no gene match: 7. CDR3 protein: CASSATSGGLTYEQYF. The CDR3 coding sequence is TGTGCCAGCAGCGCAACTAGCGGGGGCCTCACCTACGAGCAGTACTTC.

In its sample, this clone was seen a few times. The chain has TRBV5-1 and TRBJ2-2; TRBD2 matches 14 bases. Germline trimming cut 4 bases from V and 6 bases from J; bases unmatched to any gene: 8. Germline V gene sequence: CDR1 SGHRS, CDR2 YFSETQ. The CDR3 runs 17 residues. CDR3: CASSVTSGRAVAGELFF. In DNA, the CDR3 is TGCGCCAGCAGCGTGACTAGCGGGAGGGCCGTTGCCGGGGAGCTGTTTTTT.

This rearrangement joins TRBV4-3 to TRBJ1-5; TRBD1 might be the D (5 bases). Looked up from germline, CDR1 is LGHNA and CDR2 is YSLEER. Deletions cut 1 base from V and 1 base from J, with 14 bases between. The CDR3 sequence is 17 residues long. The CDR3 here is CASSQGPGGWSNQPQHF. Written as DNA, the CDR3 is TGCGCCAGCAGCCAAGGGCCCGGGGGATGGAGCAATCAGCCCCAGCATTTT.

The CDR3 loop is CAIREDRGEGYTF. CDR3 nucleotide sequence: TGTGCCATCAGGGAAGACAGGGGAGAAGGCTACACCTTC. V and J are TRBV10-3 and TRBJ1-2, with 8 bases identical to TRBD1. V shed 6 bases and J 8 bases; nucleotides not matched to a gene: 8. Germline CDR1 and CDR2: ENHRY and SYGVKD. This CDR3 region has 13 residues.

The V and J genes are TRBV30 and TRBJ2-5; D is possibly TRBD1 (5 bases). Trimming stripped 2 bases from V and 0 bases from J, with 13 bases between. The germline gives CDR1 GTSNPN, CDR2 SVGIG (reference sequence). There are 15 residues in the CDR3. The CDR3 loop reads CAWSRDSNYQETQYF. DNA for the CDR3: TGTGCCTGGAGTCGAGACAGCAATTACCAAGAGACCCAGTACTTC.

The chain combines TRBV7-9 with TRBJ2-7; 8 nucleotides align to TRBD1. CDR3 length equals 15 residues. V was pared by 4 bases and J by 3 bases, with 8 bases of the junction left unmatched. Germline CDR1 and CDR2: SEHNR and FQNEAQ (reference sequence). CDR3 sequence reads: CASSSPGTGGYEQYF. In DNA, the CDR3 is TGTGCCAGCAGCTCCCCCGGTACAGGGGGCTACGAGCAGTACTTC. Based on the CDR3 plus reference TRBV7-9 and TRBJ2-7, the full variable domain is DTGVSQNPRHKITKRGQNVTFRCDPISEHNRLYWYRQTLGQGPEFLTYFQNEAQLEKSRLLSDRFSAERPKGSFSTLEIQRTEQGDSAMYLCASSSPGTGGYEQYFGPGTRLTVT.

This clone occurred once. The chain is built from TRBV10-3 and TRBJ1-2, with 8 bases fitting TRBD1. Germline-derived CDR1 and CDR2 are ENHRY and SYGVKD. The length of the CDR3 is 14 residues. J was trimmed by 2 bases and V by 9 bases; bases with no gene match: 8. In DNA, the CDR3 is TGTGCCATTTGGACAGGGATTCTAAACTATGGCTACACCTTC. This encodes CAIWTGILNYGYTF.

The rearrangement joins TRBV24-1 to TRBJ1-2, with TRBD1 matching 7 bases. CDR1 and CDR2 (germline): KGHDR, SFDVKD. V lost 3 bases to trimming and J lost 6 bases; unmatched junction nucleotides: 12. CDR3 length: 16 residues. The CDR3 loop reads CATSDGTDGPIDGYTF. CDR3 sequence (DNA): TGTGCCACCAGTGATGGGACAGACGGGCCCATTGATGGCTACACCTTC.

V is TRBV6-1 and J is TRBJ1-5; D possibly corresponds to TRBD1 (5 bases). Between the trimmed V and J ends, which lost 0 bases and 0 bases, there was a span of 9 bases. The CDR3 extends over 16 amino acids. CDR1 is MNHNS and CDR2 is SASEGT in the germline V gene. This CDR3 is CASSEAGHFSNQPQHF. CDR3 nucleotide sequence: TGTGCCAGCAGTGAAGCGGGGCACTTTAGCAATCAGCCCCAGCATTTT.

Here the CDR3 reads CASSSKTGAEPLAKNIQYF. The CDR3 DNA reads TGTGCCAGCAGCTCAAAGACAGGGGCCGAACCCTTAGCCAAAAACATTCAGTACTTC. The rearrangement links TRBV7-8 to TRBJ2-4; 8 bases match TRBD1. Germline lookup yields CDR1 SGHVS and CDR2 FQNEAQ. The CDR3 totals 19 residues. V lost 4 bases, J lost 0 bases, and 14 bases stayed unmatched.

This chain uses TRBV7-2 with TRBJ2-7; D perhaps matches TRBD2 (5 bases). There are 14 residues in the CDR3. Germline CDR1 reads SGHTA; CDR2 reads FQGNSA. V was pared by 5 bases and J by 1 base, with 12 bases between. The CDR3 sequence: CASSLRRRSYEQYF. CDR3 DNA sequence: TGTGCCAGCAGCCTACGTCGGAGGTCCTACGAGCAGTACTTC.

The chain recombines TRBV6-1 with TRBJ1-5; tentatively, D is TRBD1 (5 bases). Trimming took 0 bases from V and 1 from J, leaving 13 bases between them. This CDR3 contains 17 residues. The V gene's germline CDR1 is MNHNS and CDR2 SASEGT. For the CDR3, the DNA is TGTGCCAGCAGTGAAGCGCTGGGGGGAAGCAGCAATCAGCCCCAGCATTTT. This codes for CASSEALGGSSNQPQHF.

In this sample, this clone turned up once. The chain has TRBV19 and TRBJ2-1; D gene ambiguous. The CDR3 has 14 amino acids. Trimming took 9 bases from V and 0 from J, leaving 12 bases between them. Germline V gives CDR1 LNHDA, CDR2 SQIVND (reference sequence). In DNA form, the CDR3 reads TGTGCCAGCTCAGATAGGAGCTCCTACAATGAGCAGTTCTTC. Amino acid sequence: CASSDRSSYNEQFF.

Only one count was recorded for this clone. The same CDR3 is also encoded by other DNA sequences in this sample. This sequence joins TRBV6-5 and TRBJ1-2; 7 bases fit TRBD1. The CDR3 extends over 13 amino acids. Germline loops: CDR1 MNHEY, CDR2 SVGAGI. V shed 5 bases, J shed 4 bases, and the junction held 4 bases outside the gene matches. CDR3 sequence: CASSPRQGYGYTF. CDR3 DNA: TGTGCCAGCAGTCCTCGACAGGGCTATGGCTACACCTTC.

The gene calls are TRBV19 and TRBJ2-7; perhaps TRBD1 as D (5 bases). The V gene lost 1 base and the J gene lost 0 bases, with 7 bases spanning the gap. This CDR3 has 14 amino acids. Germline lookup yields CDR1 LNHDA and CDR2 SQIVND (reference sequence). CDR3 region: CASSIGTNSYEQYF. For the CDR3, the DNA is TGTGCCAGTAGTATAGGGACAAACTCCTACGAGCAGTACTTC.

This clone was seen only once. CDR3 DNA: TGTGCCAGTAGTCCGGGACAGTCCTACGAGCAGTACTTC. As protein: CASSPGQSYEQYF. The chain joins TRBV19 to TRBJ2-7, with 7 bases aligning to TRBD1. Germline-derived CDR1 and CDR2 are LNHDA and SQIVND (reference sequence). V shed 5 bases and J 1 base; nucleotides not matched to a gene: 2. The CDR3 runs 13 residues.

The V gene is TRBV29-1, the J gene TRBJ2-3; D is perhaps TRBD2 (6 bases). Per the germline V gene, CDR1 is SQVTM and CDR2 is ANQGSEA. Trimming removed 6 bases from V and 4 bases from J, with 17 bases in between. The CDR3 spans 14 residues. This CDR3 reads CSVGGGQGADTQYF. The CDR3 nucleotides read TGCAGCGTGGGGGGAGGCCAGGGAGCAGATACGCAGTATTTT.

This chain uses TRBV5-4 with TRBJ2-7; D is ambiguous. Germline loops: CDR1 SGHNT, CDR2 YYREEE (reference sequence). V gave up 3 bases and J gave up 5 bases, with 12 bases separating them. CDR3 length: 13 residues. DNA for the CDR3: TGTGCCAGCAGCTCTACGTACGCCCACGAGCAGTACTTC. Protein product: CASSSTYAHEQYF.